This T cell receptor (beta chain) was recorded in a study of Ad26.COV2.S vaccination and SARS-CoV-2 variants. Study-level information: A COV1001 Ad26.COV2.S trial-arm participant provided the sample.

The treatment is: around 19 received Ad26.COV2.S at low or high dose, single or two shots; roughly five received placebo; per-sample allocation not given. Day 63 following the first vaccine or placebo injection was when the samples were taken. Sequenced by immunoSEQ multiplex PCR; TCRdb stores in-frame clones only, minus some. The data show 250,000 or so clones, around 90% seen once. The sequenced sample was peripheral blood, obtained in a trial of Ad26.COV2.S vaccine versus placebo. This clonotype was sampled from a person aged 18-60 years who received the Ad26.COV2.S COVID-19 vaccine or a placebo.

CDR3 in amino acids: CASTTGTSSPLHF. The CDR3 region has the DNA TGTGCCAGTACCACGGGAACCTCTTCACCCCTCCACTTT. The rearrangement uses TRBV19 and TRBJ1-6; D is unclear. This CDR3 region has 13 residues. Trimming took off 7 bases at V and 9 bases at J, with 13 bases between the two ends. Germline loops: CDR1 LNHDA, CDR2 SQIVND (reference sequence).